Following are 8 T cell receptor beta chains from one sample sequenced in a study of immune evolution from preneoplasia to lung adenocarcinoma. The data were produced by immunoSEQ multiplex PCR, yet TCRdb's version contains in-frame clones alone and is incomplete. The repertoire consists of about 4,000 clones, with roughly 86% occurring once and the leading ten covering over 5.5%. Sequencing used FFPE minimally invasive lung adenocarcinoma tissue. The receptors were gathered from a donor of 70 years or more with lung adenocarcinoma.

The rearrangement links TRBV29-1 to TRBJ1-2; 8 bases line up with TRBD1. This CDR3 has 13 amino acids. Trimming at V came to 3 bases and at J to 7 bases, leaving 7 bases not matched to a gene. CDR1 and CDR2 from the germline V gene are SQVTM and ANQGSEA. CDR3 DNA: TGCAGCGTTGAGGCAGGGGGCGGGATTGGCTACACCTTC. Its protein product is CSVEAGGGIGYTF.

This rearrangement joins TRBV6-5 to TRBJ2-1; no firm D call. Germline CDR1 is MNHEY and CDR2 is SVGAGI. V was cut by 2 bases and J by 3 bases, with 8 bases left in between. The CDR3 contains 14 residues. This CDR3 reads CASSYDSFYNEQFF. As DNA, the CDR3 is TGTGCCAGCAGTTACGACTCTTTCTACAATGAGCAGTTCTTC.

This CDR3 is CASSLSGADSNQPQHF. CDR3 nucleotide sequence: TGTGCCAGCAGTTTATCGGGGGCGGATAGCAATCAGCCCCAGCATTTT. The chain combines TRBV28 with TRBJ1-5; possibly TRBD1 for D (6 bases). The CDR3 loop spans 16 amino acids. V shed 1 base and J shed 0 bases, with 10 bases lying between them. CDR1 and CDR2 from the germline V gene are MDHEN and SYDVKM.

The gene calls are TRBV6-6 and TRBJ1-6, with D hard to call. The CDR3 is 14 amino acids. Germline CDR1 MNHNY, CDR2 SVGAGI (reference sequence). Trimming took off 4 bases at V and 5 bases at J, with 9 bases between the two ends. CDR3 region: CASSFETDNSPLHF. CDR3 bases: TGTGCCAGCAGTTTCGAGACCGATAATTCACCCCTCCACTTT.

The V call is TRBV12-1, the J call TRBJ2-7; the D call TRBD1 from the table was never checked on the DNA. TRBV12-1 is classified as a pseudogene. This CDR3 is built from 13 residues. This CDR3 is CASSVGTAHEQYF. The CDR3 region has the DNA TGTGCCAGCAGCGTCGGGACAGCCCACGAGCAGTACTTC.

The CDR3 nucleotides read TGTGCCAGCAGTTACTCAGGGTCAGGGGATCAGCCCCAGCATTTT. Translating gives CASSYSGSGDQPQHF. This chain links TRBV6-5 with TRBJ1-5; possibly TRBD1 for D (6 bases). Germline CDR1 and CDR2: MNHEY and SVGAGI. This CDR3 has 15 amino acids. The ends were cut back, 0 bases at V and 5 bases at J, with 11 bases in the middle.

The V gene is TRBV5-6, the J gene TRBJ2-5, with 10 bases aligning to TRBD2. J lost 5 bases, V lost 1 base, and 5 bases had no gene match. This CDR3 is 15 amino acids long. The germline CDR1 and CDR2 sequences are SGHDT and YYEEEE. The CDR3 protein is CASSLFGTSEETQYF. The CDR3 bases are TGTGCCAGCAGCTTGTTCGGGACTAGCGAGGAGACCCAGTACTTC.

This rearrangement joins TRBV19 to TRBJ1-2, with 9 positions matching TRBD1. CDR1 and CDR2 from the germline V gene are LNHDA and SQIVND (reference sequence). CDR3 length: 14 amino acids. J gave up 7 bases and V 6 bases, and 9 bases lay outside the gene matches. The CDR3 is CASRRDRASAGYTF. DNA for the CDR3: TGTGCCAGTAGACGGGACAGGGCTTCGGCTGGCTACACCTTC.